The present T cell receptor beta chain was sequenced within a study of OX40 agonist ivuxolimab in advanced cancers. In the study overall: The dose-escalation cohort was approximately 81% male, with a mean age of approximately 61 years, ranging about 23 to 79. Partial responses were achieved by three patients, of whom one had hepatocellular carcinoma and two had cutaneous melanoma.

General observations from the study: Doses of 0.1 to 3.0 mg/kg were accompanied by clonal expansion of CD4+ and CD8+ blood T cells by week 6.

As to this clone: The antigen remains unidentified.

CDR1 is LNHNV and CDR2 is YYDKDF in the germline V gene (reference sequence). Trimming cost V 0 bases and J 2 bases, with 10 bases left between them. CDR3 length: 16 residues. TCRdb keeps only in-frame clones here, not all; method: immunoSEQ multiplex PCR. This table holds some 51,000 clones, 80% to 90% found once. The clonotype comes from an adult with an advanced solid tumor such as melanoma, head and neck, liver or kidney cancer. The source was CD4+ or CD8+ T cells sorted from blood, collected in a trial of the OX40 agonist ivuxolimab. The chain carries TRBV15 and TRBJ2-2; D possibly corresponds to TRBD2 (6 bases). Written as DNA, the CDR3 is TGTGCCACCAGCAGAGATGAGGAGGGAAACACCGGGGAGCTGTTTTTT. This encodes CATSRDEEGNTGELFF.